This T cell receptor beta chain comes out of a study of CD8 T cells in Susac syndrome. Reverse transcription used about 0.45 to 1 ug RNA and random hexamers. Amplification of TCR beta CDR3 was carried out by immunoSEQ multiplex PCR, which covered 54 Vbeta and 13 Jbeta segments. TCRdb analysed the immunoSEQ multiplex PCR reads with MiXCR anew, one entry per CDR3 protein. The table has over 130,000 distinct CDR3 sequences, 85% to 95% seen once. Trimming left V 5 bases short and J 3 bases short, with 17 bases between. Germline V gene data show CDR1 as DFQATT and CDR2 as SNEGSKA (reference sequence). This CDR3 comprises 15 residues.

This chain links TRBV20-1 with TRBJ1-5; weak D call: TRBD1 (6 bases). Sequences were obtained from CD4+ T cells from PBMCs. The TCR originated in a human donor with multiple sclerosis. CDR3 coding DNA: TGCAGTGCTCCACGCCACAGGGAAAACAATCAGCCCCAGCATTTT. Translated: CSAPRHRENNQPQHF.